These T cell receptor beta chains were read from a single sample in a study of blood T cell repertoires in COVID-19. Using immunoSEQ multiplex PCR, the repertoire was profiled, and TCRdb retains in-frame clones only, with some absent. The sample holds 220,000 or so clones, 92% seen once. Sequencing was performed on peripheral blood. Source of these receptors: a man aged 60 to 75 with COVID-19, enrolled during active disease. CDR3s include the opening cysteine and the closing phenylalanine or tryptophan. D genes are given only for firm matches. Some rows mark clone size as missing; the rest say once, few, many or name a class of expanded clone.

v_call: TRBV7-9
j_call: TRBJ1-2
clone_size: NA
d_call: TRBD1
cdr3_nt: TGTGCCAGCAGCTTAGGGACAGGCGGCCCCACCTTC
cdr3_aa: CASSLGTGGPTF

v_call: TRBV11-3
j_call: TRBJ2-3
clone_size: NA
d_call: TRBD1
cdr3_nt: TGTGCCAGCAGCAAGACAGGGACAGATACGCAGTATTTT
cdr3_aa: CASSKTGTDTQYF

v_call: TRBV5-1
j_call: TRBJ1-4
clone_size: NA
d_call: TRBD1
cdr3_nt: TGCGCCAGCAGCTGGGGACAGGGGCGGGAAAAACTGTTTTTT
cdr3_aa: CASSWGQGREKLFF

v_call: TRBV3-1/TRBV3-2
j_call: TRBJ2-1
clone_size: once
d_call: NA
cdr3_nt: TGTGCCAGCAGCCCCCAGACCACAGGGTTTCAGTTCTTC
cdr3_aa: CASSPQTTGFQFF

v_call: TRBV30
j_call: TRBJ1-1
clone_size: NA
d_call: NA
cdr3_nt: TGTGCCTGGAAGGAGACAGTGAACACTGAAGCTTTCTTT
cdr3_aa: CAWKETVNTEAFF

v_call: TRBV10-3
j_call: TRBJ2-3
clone_size: NA
d_call: TRBD2
cdr3_nt: TGTGCCATCAGTGACTCTAGCGGGAGGGGAGATACGCAGTATTTT
cdr3_aa: CAISDSSGRGDTQYF

v_call: TRBV11-2
j_call: TRBJ2-1
clone_size: NA
d_call: TRBD1
cdr3_nt: TGTGCCAGCAGCACACTTTGGGACAGGGGCGGCAATGAGCAGTTCTTC
cdr3_aa: CASSTLWDRGGNEQFF

v_call: TRBV19
j_call: TRBJ2-5
clone_size: NA
d_call: NA
cdr3_nt: TGTGCCAGTAGTATGGTCACAGGCGCCCGTCAAGAGACCCAGTACTTC
cdr3_aa: CASSMVTGARQETQYF

v_call: TRBV6-2/TRBV6-3
j_call: TRBJ2-4
clone_size: NA
d_call: NA
cdr3_nt: TGTGCCAGCAGTTCCCCCGACAGCATAGCCAAAAACATTCAGTACTTC
cdr3_aa: CASSSPDSIAKNIQYF

v_call: TRBV5-1
j_call: TRBJ2-5
clone_size: few
d_call: TRBD2
cdr3_nt: TGCGCCAGCAGCCTAGGACTAGCGGGAGATGCGGTCCAAGAGACCCAGTACTTC
cdr3_aa: CASSLGLAGDAVQETQYF

v_call: TRBV20-1
j_call: TRBJ1-1
clone_size: once
d_call: NA
cdr3_nt: TGCAGCGCAACGGGGAGTGGAGCTTTCTTT
cdr3_aa: CSATGSGAFF

v_call: TRBV9
j_call: TRBJ2-2
clone_size: NA
d_call: TRBD2
cdr3_nt: TGTGCCAGCAGCGCGAGACTAGCGGGGGGTGCCTTGAACACCGGGGAGCTGTTTTTT
cdr3_aa: CASSARLAGGALNTGELFF

v_call: TRBV2
j_call: TRBJ2-7
clone_size: NA
d_call: TRBD2
cdr3_nt: TGTGCCAGCAGTGAAGGACTAGCGGGAAACTACGAGCAGTACTTC
cdr3_aa: CASSEGLAGNYEQYF

v_call: TRBV18
j_call: TRBJ2-2
clone_size: NA
d_call: NA
cdr3_nt: TGTGCCAGCTCACCGAGTCAGAACACCGGGGAGCTGTTTTTT
cdr3_aa: CASSPSQNTGELFF

v_call: TRBV9
j_call: TRBJ2-2
clone_size: once
d_call: TRBD2
cdr3_nt: TGTGCCAGCAGCGTAGCTACTCTAGCGGGAGTAGGCGGGGAGCTGTTTTTT
cdr3_aa: CASSVATLAGVGGELFF

v_call: TRBV5-5
j_call: TRBJ1-4
clone_size: NA
d_call: TRBD1
cdr3_nt: TGTGCCAGCAGCTTGGGGGACAGGCTCCTTAATGAAAAACTGTTTTTT
cdr3_aa: CASSLGDRLLNEKLFF

v_call: TRBV10-3
j_call: TRBJ1-4
clone_size: NA
d_call: NA
cdr3_nt: TGTGCCATCAGTGAGAATACAGGATCAACTAATGAAAAACTGTTTTTT
cdr3_aa: CAISENTGSTNEKLFF

v_call: TRBV19
j_call: TRBJ1-5
clone_size: NA
d_call: TRBD1
cdr3_nt: TGTGCCAGTAGTATGGGGGACAGGCTCGACCAGCCCCAGCATTTT
cdr3_aa: CASSMGDRLDQPQHF

v_call: TRBV11-3
j_call: TRBJ2-2
clone_size: NA
d_call: TRBD2
cdr3_nt: TGTGCCAGCAGCAGATCCCCGACTAGCGGGGTTGGCGGGGAGCTGTTTTTT
cdr3_aa: CASSRSPTSGVGGELFF

v_call: TRBV10-3
j_call: TRBJ2-1
clone_size: NA
d_call: TRBD2
cdr3_nt: TGTGCCATCAGTGGAAGCGGGAGGGCGAGTGAGCAGTTCTTC
cdr3_aa: CAISGSGRASEQFF

v_call: TRBV2
j_call: TRBJ2-7
clone_size: NA
d_call: NA
cdr3_nt: TGTGCCAGCAGTGGGCGGGGGCCCTACGAGCAGTACTTC
cdr3_aa: CASSGRGPYEQYF

v_call: TRBV5-1
j_call: TRBJ1-6
clone_size: once
d_call: TRBD1
cdr3_nt: TGCGCCAGCAGCTCCTCGACAGGGGGAAATTCACCCCTCCACTTT
cdr3_aa: CASSSSTGGNSPLHF

v_call: TRBV5-6
j_call: TRBJ2-3
clone_size: NA
d_call: NA
cdr3_nt: TGTGCCAGCAGCCAAAGCCGTACGCAGTATTTT
cdr3_aa: CASSQSRTQYF

v_call: TRBV19
j_call: TRBJ2-7
clone_size: NA
d_call: TRBD1
cdr3_nt: TGTGCCAGTAGTCAGGACAGGGTGGGCGAGCAGTACTTC
cdr3_aa: CASSQDRVGEQYF

v_call: TRBV14
j_call: TRBJ2-2
clone_size: NA
d_call: NA
cdr3_nt: TGTGCCAGCAGCCAAGACCGGGGTTATGGCACCGGGGAGCTGTTTTTT
cdr3_aa: CASSQDRGYGTGELFF

v_call: TRBV2
j_call: TRBJ2-2
clone_size: NA
d_call: TRBD2
cdr3_nt: TGTGCCGGCGGACTAGCGGGAAGGGACGGGGAGCTGTTTTTT
cdr3_aa: CAGGLAGRDGELFF

v_call: TRBV5-4
j_call: TRBJ2-1
clone_size: NA
d_call: TRBD1
cdr3_nt: TGTGCCAGCAGTCGGACAGGTAATGAGCAGTTCTTC
cdr3_aa: CASSRTGNEQFF

v_call: TRBV7-9
j_call: TRBJ2-1
clone_size: NA
d_call: TRBD2
cdr3_nt: TGTGCCAGCGGAAACTCGGGAGGGCCGTTCTTC
cdr3_aa: CASGNSGGPFF

v_call: TRBV28
j_call: TRBJ1-6
clone_size: NA
d_call: TRBD1
cdr3_nt: TGTGCCAGCAGTTCGCTACCGGGACAGGGGGCGTTTTCACCCCTCCACTTT
cdr3_aa: CASSSLPGQGAFSPLHF

v_call: TRBV20-1
j_call: TRBJ2-1
clone_size: once
d_call: NA
cdr3_nt: TGCAGTGCCAGTAGCGGAGCCCCCTACAATGAGCAGTTCTTC
cdr3_aa: CSASSGAPYNEQFF

v_call: TRBV14
j_call: TRBJ2-7
clone_size: NA
d_call: NA
cdr3_nt: TGTGCCAGCAGCCGCCAACAGGGATCCTACGAGCAGTACTTC
cdr3_aa: CASSRQQGSYEQYF

v_call: TRBV3-1/TRBV3-2
j_call: TRBJ2-1
clone_size: NA
d_call: NA
cdr3_nt: TGTGCCAGCAGCCAAAGGAGCTCCTACAATGAGCAGTTCTTC
cdr3_aa: CASSQRSSYNEQFF

v_call: TRBV7-9
j_call: TRBJ2-5
clone_size: NA
d_call: NA
cdr3_nt: TGTGCCAGCAGCTTAGGGGCGGGACGGGAGACCCAGTACTTC
cdr3_aa: CASSLGAGRETQYF

v_call: TRBV7-3
j_call: TRBJ2-1
clone_size: NA
d_call: TRBD2
cdr3_nt: TGTGCCAGCAGCTTGGTAGCGGGGGGTTTCTATGAGCAGTTCTTC
cdr3_aa: CASSLVAGGFYEQFF

v_call: TRBV11-2
j_call: TRBJ1-3
clone_size: NA
d_call: NA
cdr3_nt: TGTGCCAGCAGCTTAACAAGAAACACCATATATTTT
cdr3_aa: CASSLTRNTIYF

v_call: TRBV9
j_call: TRBJ2-1
clone_size: once
d_call: TRBD2
cdr3_nt: TGTGCCAGCAGCGTAGGGCGGGAGCCTGGTTATGAGCAGTTCTTC
cdr3_aa: CASSVGREPGYEQFF

v_call: TRBV19
j_call: TRBJ1-1
clone_size: NA
d_call: NA
cdr3_nt: TGTGCCAGTAGTATACGCCGCGGCTTTCAGTCGGACACTGAAGCTTTCTTT
cdr3_aa: CASSIRRGFQSDTEAFF

v_call: TRBV12-3/TRBV12-4
j_call: TRBJ2-7
clone_size: NA
d_call: TRBD1
cdr3_nt: TGTGCCAGCAGTTCTCAACAGGGGTACGAGCAGTACTTC
cdr3_aa: CASSSQQGYEQYF

v_call: TRBV20-1
j_call: TRBJ1-2
clone_size: few
d_call: NA
cdr3_nt: TGCAGTGCTAGTTCCGGGGGGAACTATGGCTACACCTTC
cdr3_aa: CSASSGGNYGYTF

v_call: TRBV2
j_call: TRBJ2-7
clone_size: NA
d_call: TRBD1
cdr3_nt: TGTGCCAGCAGTGAAGGGACAGGGTCCCACGAGCAGTACTTC
cdr3_aa: CASSEGTGSHEQYF

v_call: TRBV5-8
j_call: TRBJ2-3
clone_size: NA
d_call: NA
cdr3_nt: TGTGCCAGCAGCCTCGGACAGAGCACAGATACGCAGTATTTT
cdr3_aa: CASSLGQSTDTQYF

v_call: TRBV18
j_call: TRBJ2-2
clone_size: NA
d_call: TRBD2
cdr3_nt: TGTGCCAGCTCACCGGGGACTAGCGGTACCGGGGAGCTGTTTTTT
cdr3_aa: CASSPGTSGTGELFF

v_call: TRBV3-1/TRBV3-2
j_call: TRBJ2-3
clone_size: NA
d_call: TRBD2
cdr3_nt: TGTGCCAGCAGCCAAGCCGGACTAGCGGGAGTGCAAGATACGCAGTATTTT
cdr3_aa: CASSQAGLAGVQDTQYF

v_call: TRBV2
j_call: TRBJ2-7
clone_size: NA
d_call: NA
cdr3_nt: TGTGCCAGCGTGGGGGCTAACGAGCAGTACTTC
cdr3_aa: CASVGANEQYF

v_call: TRBV14
j_call: TRBJ2-1
clone_size: NA
d_call: TRBD2
cdr3_nt: TGTGCCAGCAGCCAAGTAAACCTAGCGGGAGGGTTTGGCTACAATGAGCAGTTCTTC
cdr3_aa: CASSQVNLAGGFGYNEQFF

v_call: TRBV7-9
j_call: TRBJ2-7
clone_size: NA
d_call: TRBD1
cdr3_nt: TGTGCCAGCAGCTTAGGGACAGGTTCGAACGAGCAGTACTTC
cdr3_aa: CASSLGTGSNEQYF

v_call: TRBV7-9
j_call: TRBJ1-4
clone_size: NA
d_call: NA
cdr3_nt: TGTGCCAGCAGCCCTCAGGGACTTACTAATGAAAAACTGTTTTTT
cdr3_aa: CASSPQGLTNEKLFF

v_call: TRBV7-9
j_call: TRBJ2-7
clone_size: NA
d_call: TRBD1
cdr3_nt: TGTGCCAGCAGCTTACAGAACAGGGGGGCGAGTCCTCGCGAGCAGTACTTC
cdr3_aa: CASSLQNRGASPREQYF

v_call: TRBV28
j_call: TRBJ1-1
clone_size: once
d_call: TRBD1
cdr3_nt: TGTGCCAGCCGGATCAGGACAGGGCCCCGCGACGCCATGAACACTGAAGCTTTCTTT
cdr3_aa: CASRIRTGPRDAMNTEAFF

v_call: TRBV28
j_call: TRBJ2-5
clone_size: NA
d_call: TRBD2
cdr3_nt: TGTGCCAGCAGCCTGGGGACTAGCGGGACTTGGGAGACCCAGTACTTC
cdr3_aa: CASSLGTSGTWETQYF

v_call: TRBV5-1
j_call: TRBJ1-1
clone_size: NA
d_call: TRBD1
cdr3_nt: TGCGCCAGCAGCTTGGGGGACAGTTGGGTGACTGAAGCTTTCTTT
cdr3_aa: CASSLGDSWVTEAFF

v_call: TRBV9
j_call: TRBJ2-3
clone_size: once
d_call: TRBD2
cdr3_nt: TGTGCCAGCAGCGCTTGGGGGGGACCCCGTGCGGATACGCAGTATTTT
cdr3_aa: CASSAWGGPRADTQYF

v_call: TRBV18
j_call: TRBJ2-7
clone_size: NA
d_call: NA
cdr3_nt: TGTGCCAGCTCACCAGATGAGCACGAGCAGTACTTC
cdr3_aa: CASSPDEHEQYF

v_call: TRBV7-9
j_call: TRBJ2-5
clone_size: NA
d_call: TRBD1
cdr3_nt: TGTGCCAGCAGTTCCACAGGGGGCAGAGAGACCCAGTACTTC
cdr3_aa: CASSSTGGRETQYF

v_call: TRBV11-2
j_call: TRBJ2-1
clone_size: NA
d_call: NA
cdr3_nt: TGTGCCAGCAGCCCCCGGGACTCCAACAATGAGCAGTTCTTC
cdr3_aa: CASSPRDSNNEQFF

v_call: TRBV6-5
j_call: TRBJ1-1
clone_size: NA
d_call: NA
cdr3_nt: TGTGCCAGCGCGGACATCGAACTAATTGAAGCTTTCTTT
cdr3_aa: CASADIELIEAFF

v_call: TRBV19
j_call: TRBJ1-2
clone_size: once
d_call: TRBD1
cdr3_nt: TGTGCCAGTAGTTCTAGGGCGGAACAGGGGCCCTATGGCTACACCTTC
cdr3_aa: CASSSRAEQGPYGYTF

v_call: TRBV5-4
j_call: TRBJ1-2
clone_size: NA
d_call: TRBD1
cdr3_nt: TGTGCCAGCAGCGTACAGGGGATAGGTGGCTACACCTTC
cdr3_aa: CASSVQGIGGYTF